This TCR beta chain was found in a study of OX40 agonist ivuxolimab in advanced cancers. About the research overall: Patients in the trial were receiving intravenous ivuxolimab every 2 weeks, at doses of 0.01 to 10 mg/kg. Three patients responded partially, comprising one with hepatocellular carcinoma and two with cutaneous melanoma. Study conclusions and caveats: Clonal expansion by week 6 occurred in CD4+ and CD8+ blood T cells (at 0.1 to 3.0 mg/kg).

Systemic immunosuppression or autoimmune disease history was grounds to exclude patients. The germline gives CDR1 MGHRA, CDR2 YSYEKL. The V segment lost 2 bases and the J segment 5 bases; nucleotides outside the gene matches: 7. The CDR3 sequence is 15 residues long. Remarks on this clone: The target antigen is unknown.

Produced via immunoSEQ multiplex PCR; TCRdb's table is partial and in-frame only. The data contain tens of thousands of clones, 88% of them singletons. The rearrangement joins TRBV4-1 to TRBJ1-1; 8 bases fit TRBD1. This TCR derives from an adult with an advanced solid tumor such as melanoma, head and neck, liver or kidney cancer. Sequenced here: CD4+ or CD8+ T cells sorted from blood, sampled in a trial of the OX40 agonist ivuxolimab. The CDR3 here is CASSQLRTGRTEAFF. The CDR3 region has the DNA TGCGCCAGCAGCCAATTACGGACAGGGAGGACTGAAGCTTTCTTT.